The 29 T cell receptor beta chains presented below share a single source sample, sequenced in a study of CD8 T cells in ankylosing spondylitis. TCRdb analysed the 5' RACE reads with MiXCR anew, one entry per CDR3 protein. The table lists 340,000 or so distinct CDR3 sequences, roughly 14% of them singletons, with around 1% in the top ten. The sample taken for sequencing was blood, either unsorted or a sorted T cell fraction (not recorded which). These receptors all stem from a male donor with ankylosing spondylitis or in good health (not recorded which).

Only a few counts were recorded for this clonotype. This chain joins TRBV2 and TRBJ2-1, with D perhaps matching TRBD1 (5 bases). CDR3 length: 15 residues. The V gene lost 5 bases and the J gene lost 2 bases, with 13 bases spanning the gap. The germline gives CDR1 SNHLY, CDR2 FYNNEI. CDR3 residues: CASSQTGTAYNEQFF. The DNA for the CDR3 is TGTGCCAGCAGTCAAACAGGAACGGCCTACAATGAGCAGTTCTTC.

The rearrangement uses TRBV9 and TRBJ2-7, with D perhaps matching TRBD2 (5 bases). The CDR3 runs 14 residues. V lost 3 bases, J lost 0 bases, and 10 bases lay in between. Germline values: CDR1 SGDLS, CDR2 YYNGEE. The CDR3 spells CASSAGLGSYEQYF. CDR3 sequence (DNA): TGTGCCAGCAGCGCCGGACTGGGCTCCTACGAGCAGTACTTC.

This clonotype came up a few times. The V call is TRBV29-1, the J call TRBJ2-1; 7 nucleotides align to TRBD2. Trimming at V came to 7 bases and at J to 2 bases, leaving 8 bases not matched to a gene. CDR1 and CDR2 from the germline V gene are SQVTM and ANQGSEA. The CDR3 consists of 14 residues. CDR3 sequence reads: CSADGLDPYNEQFF. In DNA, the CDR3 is TGCAGCGCGGATGGACTAGACCCCTACAATGAGCAGTTCTTC.

CDR3 DNA: TGCGCCAGCAGCTTCGGGGGACTGGGCACAGATACGCAGTATTTT. This encodes CASSFGGLGTDTQYF. V usage is TRBV5-1 and J usage is TRBJ2-3, with D tentatively TRBD2 (6 bases). Germline values: CDR1 SGHRS, CDR2 YFSETQ. V lost 2 bases, J lost 1 base, and 11 bases lay in between. This CDR3 spans 15 amino acids. Based on the CDR3 plus reference TRBV5-1 and TRBJ2-3, the full variable domain is KAGVTQTPRYLIKTRGQQVTLSCSPISGHRSVSWYQQTPGQGLQFLFEYFSETQRNKGNFPGRFSGRQFSNSRSEMNVSTLELGDSALYLCASSFGGLGTDTQYFGPGTRLTVL.

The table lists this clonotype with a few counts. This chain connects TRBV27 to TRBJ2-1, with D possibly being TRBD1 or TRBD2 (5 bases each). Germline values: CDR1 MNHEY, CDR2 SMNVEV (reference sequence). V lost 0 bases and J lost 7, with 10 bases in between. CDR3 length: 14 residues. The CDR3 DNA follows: TGTGCCAGCAGTTTATCTGGGGGTAGTAATGAGCAGTTCTTC. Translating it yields CASSLSGGSNEQFF.

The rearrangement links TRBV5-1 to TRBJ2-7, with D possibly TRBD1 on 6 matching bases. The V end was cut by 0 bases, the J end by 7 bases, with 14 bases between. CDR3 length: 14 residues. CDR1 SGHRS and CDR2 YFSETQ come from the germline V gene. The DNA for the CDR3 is TGCGCCAGCAGCTTGGACTCGCAGGGGCGGGAGCAGTACTTC. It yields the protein CASSLDSQGREQYF.

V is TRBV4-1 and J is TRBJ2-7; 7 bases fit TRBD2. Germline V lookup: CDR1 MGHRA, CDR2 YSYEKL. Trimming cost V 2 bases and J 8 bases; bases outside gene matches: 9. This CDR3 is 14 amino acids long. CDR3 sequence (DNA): TGCGCCAGCAGCCAACCTTCTGTGGGGGGGAAGCAGTACTTC. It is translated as CASSQPSVGGKQYF.

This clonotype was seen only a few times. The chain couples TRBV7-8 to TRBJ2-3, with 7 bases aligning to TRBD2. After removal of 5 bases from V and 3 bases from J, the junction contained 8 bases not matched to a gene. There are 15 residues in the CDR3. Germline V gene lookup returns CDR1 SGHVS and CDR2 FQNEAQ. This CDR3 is CASSPGGGMTDTQYF. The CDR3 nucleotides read TGTGCCAGCAGCCCCGGGGGAGGGATGACAGATACGCAGTATTTT.

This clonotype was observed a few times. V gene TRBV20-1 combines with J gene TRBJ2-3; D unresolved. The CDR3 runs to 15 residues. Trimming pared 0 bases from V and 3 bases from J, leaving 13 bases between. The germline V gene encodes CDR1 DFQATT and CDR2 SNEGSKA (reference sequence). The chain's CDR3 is CSARDAPIGTDTQYF. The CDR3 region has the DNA TGCAGTGCTAGAGATGCCCCCATAGGGACAGATACGCAGTATTTT.

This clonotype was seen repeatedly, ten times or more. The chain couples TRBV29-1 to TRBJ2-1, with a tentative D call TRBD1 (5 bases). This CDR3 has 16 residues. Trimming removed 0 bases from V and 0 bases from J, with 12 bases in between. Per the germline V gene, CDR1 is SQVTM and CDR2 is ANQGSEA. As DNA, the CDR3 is TGCAGCGTTGAAGAAAACAGGCGGAGCTCCTACAATGAGCAGTTCTTC. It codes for CSVEENRRSSYNEQFF.

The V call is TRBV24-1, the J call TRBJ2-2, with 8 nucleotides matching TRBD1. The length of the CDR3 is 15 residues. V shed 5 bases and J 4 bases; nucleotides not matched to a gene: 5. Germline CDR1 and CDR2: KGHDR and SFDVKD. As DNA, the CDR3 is TGTGCCACCAGTGCTAGCAGGGGGCCCACCGGGGAGCTGTTTTTT. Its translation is CATSASRGPTGELFF.

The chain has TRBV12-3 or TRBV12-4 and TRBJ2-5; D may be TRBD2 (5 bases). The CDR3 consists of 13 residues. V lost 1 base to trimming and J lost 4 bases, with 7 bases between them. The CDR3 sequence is CASSLEGVETQYF. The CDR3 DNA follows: TGTGCCAGCAGTTTAGAGGGAGTAGAGACCCAGTACTTC.

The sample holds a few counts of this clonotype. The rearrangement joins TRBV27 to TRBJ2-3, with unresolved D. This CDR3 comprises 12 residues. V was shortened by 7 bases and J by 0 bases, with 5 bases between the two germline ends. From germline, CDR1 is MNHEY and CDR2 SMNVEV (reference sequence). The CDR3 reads CASTSSTDTQYF. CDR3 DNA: TGTGCCAGCACCTCTAGCACAGATACGCAGTATTTT.

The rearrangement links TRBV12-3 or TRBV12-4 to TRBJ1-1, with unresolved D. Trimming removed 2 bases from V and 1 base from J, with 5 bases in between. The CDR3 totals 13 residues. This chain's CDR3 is CASSLMRNTEAFF. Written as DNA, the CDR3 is TGTGCCAGCAGTTTAATGCGGAACACTGAAGCTTTCTTT.

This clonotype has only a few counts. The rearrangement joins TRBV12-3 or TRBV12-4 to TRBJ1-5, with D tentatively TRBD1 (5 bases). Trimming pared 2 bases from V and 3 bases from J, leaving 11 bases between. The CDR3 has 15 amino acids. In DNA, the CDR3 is TGTGCCAGCAGTTTACAATGGGGCACCAATCAGCCCCAGCATTTT. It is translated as CASSLQWGTNQPQHF.

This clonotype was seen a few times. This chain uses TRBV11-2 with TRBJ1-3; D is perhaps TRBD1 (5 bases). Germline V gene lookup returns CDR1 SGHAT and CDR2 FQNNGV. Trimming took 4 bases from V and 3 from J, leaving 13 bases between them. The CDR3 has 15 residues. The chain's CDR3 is CASSSPGGFGNTIYF. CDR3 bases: TGTGCCAGCAGCTCGCCGGGGGGATTTGGAAACACCATATATTTT.

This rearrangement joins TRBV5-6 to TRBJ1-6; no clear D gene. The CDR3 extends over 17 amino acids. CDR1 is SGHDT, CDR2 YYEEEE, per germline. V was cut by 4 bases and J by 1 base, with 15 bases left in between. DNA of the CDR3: TGTGCCAGCAGCCCATCGGCCCAGATGTCCTATAATTCACCCCTCCACTTT. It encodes CASSPSAQMSYNSPLHF.

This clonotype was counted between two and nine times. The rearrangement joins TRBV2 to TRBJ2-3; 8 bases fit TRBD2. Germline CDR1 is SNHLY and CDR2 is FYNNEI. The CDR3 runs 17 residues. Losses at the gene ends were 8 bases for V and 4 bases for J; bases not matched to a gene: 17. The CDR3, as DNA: TGTGCCAGCCGACCCCAGATAAGCGGGAGTGGTTCAGATACGCAGTATTTT. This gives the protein CASRPQISGSGSDTQYF.

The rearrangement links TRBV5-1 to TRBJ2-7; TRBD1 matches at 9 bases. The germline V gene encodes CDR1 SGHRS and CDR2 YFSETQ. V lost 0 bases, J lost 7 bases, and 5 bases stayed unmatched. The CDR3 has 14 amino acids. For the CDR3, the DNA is TGCGCCAGCAGCTTGGGGACAGGGGTGAGGGAGCAGTACTTC. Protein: CASSLGTGVREQYF.

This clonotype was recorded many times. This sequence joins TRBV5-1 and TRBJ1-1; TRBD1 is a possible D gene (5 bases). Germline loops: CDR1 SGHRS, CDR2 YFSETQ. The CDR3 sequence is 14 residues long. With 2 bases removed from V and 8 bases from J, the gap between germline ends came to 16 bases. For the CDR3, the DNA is TGCGCCAGCAGCTTTGGGGAAGGGCAGGGCGAAGCTTTCTTT. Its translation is CASSFGEGQGEAFF.

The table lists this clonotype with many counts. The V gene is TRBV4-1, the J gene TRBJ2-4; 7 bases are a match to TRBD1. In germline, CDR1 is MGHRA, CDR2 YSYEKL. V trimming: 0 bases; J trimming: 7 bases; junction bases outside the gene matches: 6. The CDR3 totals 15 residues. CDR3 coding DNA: TGCGCCAGCAGCCAAGATGACAGGGCTGGGAACATTCAGTACTTC. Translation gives CASSQDDRAGNIQYF.

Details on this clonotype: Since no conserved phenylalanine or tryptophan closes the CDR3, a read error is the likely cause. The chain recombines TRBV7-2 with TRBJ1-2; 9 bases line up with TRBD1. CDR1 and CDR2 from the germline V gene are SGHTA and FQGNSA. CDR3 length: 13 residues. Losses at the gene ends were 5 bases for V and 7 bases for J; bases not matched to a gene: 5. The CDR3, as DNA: TGTGCCAGCAGCGTACAGGGGGCCGCTGGCTACACCCTC. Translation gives CASSVQGAAGYTL.

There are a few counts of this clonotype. The CDR3 region has the DNA TGCGCCAGCAATAAGGGGGACCTAGTCACCGGGGAGCTGTTTTTT. As protein: CASNKGDLVTGELFF. The rearrangement uses TRBV4-1 and TRBJ2-2; D might be TRBD1 (6 bases). Between the trimmed V and J ends, which lost 7 bases and 4 bases, there was a span of 16 bases. This CDR3 has 15 residues. Germline V lookup: CDR1 MGHRA, CDR2 YSYEKL.

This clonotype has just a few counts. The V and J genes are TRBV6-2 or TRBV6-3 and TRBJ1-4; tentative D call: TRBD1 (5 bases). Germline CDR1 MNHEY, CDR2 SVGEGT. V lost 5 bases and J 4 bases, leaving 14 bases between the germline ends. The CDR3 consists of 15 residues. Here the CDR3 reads CASSRPGRLNEKLFF. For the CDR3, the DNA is TGTGCCAGCAGTCGACCGGGACGGCTTAATGAAAAACTGTTTTTT.

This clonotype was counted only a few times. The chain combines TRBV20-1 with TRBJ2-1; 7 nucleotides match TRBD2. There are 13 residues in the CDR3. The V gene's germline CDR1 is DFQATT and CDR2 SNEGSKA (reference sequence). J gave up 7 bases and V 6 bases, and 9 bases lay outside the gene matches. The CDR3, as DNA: TGCAGTGCCTCCTTTCCCGGGGGGAATGAGCAGTTCTTC. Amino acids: CSASFPGGNEQFF.

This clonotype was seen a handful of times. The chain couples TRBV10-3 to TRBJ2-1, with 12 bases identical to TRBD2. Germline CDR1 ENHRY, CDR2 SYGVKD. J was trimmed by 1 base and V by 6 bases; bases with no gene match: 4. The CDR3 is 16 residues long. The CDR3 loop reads CAISPGLAGSYNEQFF. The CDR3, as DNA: TGTGCCATCAGCCCCGGACTAGCGGGGTCCTACAATGAGCAGTTCTTC.

The CDR3 nucleotides are TGCGCCAGCAGCCCTAGCGGGAGGGCCAAAAACATTCAGTACTTC. Amino acids: CASSPSGRAKNIQYF. The V gene is TRBV5-1, the J gene TRBJ2-4; 11 bases are a match to TRBD2. The CDR3 is 15 amino acids. Germline V CDR1 and CDR2: SGHRS, YFSETQ. V lost 4 bases, J lost 1 base, and 1 base stayed unmatched.

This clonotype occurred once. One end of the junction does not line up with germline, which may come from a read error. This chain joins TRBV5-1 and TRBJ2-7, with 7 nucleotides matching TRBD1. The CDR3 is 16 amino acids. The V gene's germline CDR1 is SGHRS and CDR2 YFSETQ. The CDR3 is CASSSEFGTAIYGQYF. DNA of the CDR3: TGCGCCAGCAGCTCGGAGTTCGGGACAGCGATCTACGGGCAGTACTTC.

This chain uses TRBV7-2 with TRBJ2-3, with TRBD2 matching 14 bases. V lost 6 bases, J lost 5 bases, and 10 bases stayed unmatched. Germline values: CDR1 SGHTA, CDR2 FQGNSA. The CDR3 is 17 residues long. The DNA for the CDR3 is TGTGCCAGCAGAATAAAGGGACTAGCGGGAGTAGGAGATACGCAGTATTTT. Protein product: CASRIKGLAGVGDTQYF.